This T cell receptor (beta chain) was recovered during a study of control samples from healthy donors and cancer patients (dated by TCRdb to 2018 to 2021). A note on this clone: This receptor's antigen is unknown. No much larger clone is present one base from it, and per-base qualities are unavailable.

The CDR3 has 14 amino acids, counting the end cysteine and phenylalanine. Of all the DNA, just the CDR3 is kept, 42 bases in frame from base 1. CDR1 and CDR2 are read off the germline V gene (reference sequence) as LNHNV and YYDKDF. Ends trimmed: V by 3 bases, J by 1 base; bases unmatched to a gene: 2. Receptor libraries were prepared by the immunoSEQ multiplex PCR assay. As stored in TCRdb, this immuneACCESS dataset retains in-frame rearrangements with V and J assigned. A fraction of the clones does not appear; measured against another copy, unresolved V genes explain less than half of the discrepancy, and the remainder lacks a known reason. Here the sample has approximately 90,000 clones; about 89% occur a single time. The top ten clones comprise over 20% of the sample.

Sequencing used blood. This sequence originates from a man aged 25 to 40 in good health. This chain joins TRBV15 to TRBJ1-1; 7 junctional bases match TRBD1. The CDR3 region has the sequence CATSRRTGNTEAFF. DNA sequence: TGTGCCACCAGCAGGAGGACAGGGAACACTGAAGCTTTCTTT.